This T cell receptor beta chain was identified during a study of technical replicates of blood from a handful of donors. This clone was observed a handful of times. Sequenced by immunoSEQ multiplex PCR; TCRdb stores in-frame clones only, minus some. The profile shows tens of thousands of clones, roughly 94% of them singletons. V lost 0 bases and J lost 4, with 14 bases in between. The germline V gene encodes CDR1 SGDLS and CDR2 YYNGEE. The length of the CDR3 is 15 residues. This chain uses TRBV9 with TRBJ2-7; D may be TRBD2 (6 bases). This clonotype was sampled from a human donor in good health. Input material: T cells isolated from PBMCs. CDR3 region: CASSVAPEGIYEQYF. In DNA, the CDR3 is TGTGCCAGCAGCGTAGCTCCGGAGGGGATATACGAGCAGTACTTC.